This entry describes one T cell receptor beta chain. TCRdb independently ran MiXCR on the PCR reads; one entry per CDR3 protein. The table records 65,000 to 95,000 distinct CDR3 sequences, over 40% of them present only once. The germline V gene has CDR1 MRHNA and CDR2 SNTAGT. This CDR3 is built from 17 residues. Trimming took 0 bases from V and 5 from J; bases not matched to a gene: 5. These data are taken from a study of CDR3 diversity in severe acne. The TCR originated in a male donor in good health, without acne. The rearrangement links TRBV6-4 to TRBJ2-5, with 14 bases that match TRBD2. Input material: blood. The CDR3 protein is CASSDSTSGGAGETQYF. The CDR3 nucleotides are TGTGCCAGCAGTGACTCGACTAGCGGGGGGGCCGGGGAGACCCAGTACTTC.